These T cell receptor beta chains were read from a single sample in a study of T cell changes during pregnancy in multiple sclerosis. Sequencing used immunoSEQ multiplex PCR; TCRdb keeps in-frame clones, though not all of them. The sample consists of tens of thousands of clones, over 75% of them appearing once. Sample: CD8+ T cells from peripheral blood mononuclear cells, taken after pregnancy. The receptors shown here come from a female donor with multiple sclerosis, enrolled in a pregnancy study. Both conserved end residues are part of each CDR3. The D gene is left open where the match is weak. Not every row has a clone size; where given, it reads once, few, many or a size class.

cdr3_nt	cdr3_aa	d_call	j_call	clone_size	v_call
TGTGCCAGCAGCTCGGCCAGGTTCCACGAGCAGTACTTC	CASSSARFHEQYF	-	TRBJ2-7	-	TRBV5-4
TGTGCCAGCAGCTTGGATGGTGAGGGTAATGAAAAACTGTTTTTT	CASSLDGEGNEKLFF	-	TRBJ1-4	-	TRBV5-4
TGTGCCAGCCGGGGGGGGCCCGGGGAGCTGTTTTTT	CASRGGPGELFF	TRBD2	TRBJ2-2	-	TRBV27
TGTGCCAGCAGTTTCGAGGGGGCCTATAATTCACCCCTCCACTTT	CASSFEGAYNSPLHF	-	TRBJ1-6	-	TRBV28
TGTGCCAGCAGCGTCGGAGGAAGAACTGAAGCTTTCTTT	CASSVGGRTEAFF	-	TRBJ1-1	-	TRBV9
TGTGCCAGCAGCTTGGGAGTGGGGAACACTGAAGCTTTCTTT	CASSLGVGNTEAFF	-	TRBJ1-1	-	TRBV7-9
TGCGCCAGCAGAGGGACAGGGGGCTACGAGCAGTACTTC	CASRGTGGYEQYF	TRBD1	TRBJ2-7	-	TRBV5-1
TGTGCCAGCAGCCGCGGGACTAGCGGGGGAGACCCCTGGGATACGCAGTATTTT	CASSRGTSGGDPWDTQYF	TRBD2	TRBJ2-3	-	TRBV25-1
TGTGCCAGCAGCCCCCGGACAGGGACCTACAATGAGCAGTTCTTC	CASSPRTGTYNEQFF	TRBD1	TRBJ2-1	-	TRBV7-3
TGTGCCAGCCTGGGACTAGAAAGTCAAGAGACCCAGTACTTC	CASLGLESQETQYF	TRBD2	TRBJ2-5	-	TRBV2
TGTGCCTGGAGCGTTGGGGGGGGCATTCAGTACTTC	CAWSVGGGIQYF	TRBD2	TRBJ2-4	-	TRBV30
TGTGCCAGCAGTTTCGCTCTTGCGAGCAATCAGCCCCAGCATTTT	CASSFALASNQPQHF	-	TRBJ1-5	-	TRBV28
TGTGCCAGCAGCTTAGTCGTGGGGCTTAATTCACCCCTCCACTTT	CASSLVVGLNSPLHF	-	TRBJ1-6	-	TRBV7-8
TGTGCCAGCGGGTACAGGGCCTCTGGGGGAAACACCATATATTTT	CASGYRASGGNTIYF	-	TRBJ1-3	-	TRBV9
TGTGCCAGCAGCATTGACAGGGAAACTGAAGCTTTCTTT	CASSIDRETEAFF	TRBD1	TRBJ1-1	-	TRBV5-5
TGTGCCAGCAGCTCAAGGCAGGTAGAAGCTTTCTTT	CASSSRQVEAFF	-	TRBJ1-1	many	TRBV13
TGCGCCAGCAGTCAGGTCCTCTCCTACGAGCAGTACTTC	CASSQVLSYEQYF	-	TRBJ2-7	-	TRBV5-1
TGTGCCAGCAGCCTCGGACTAGCGGGGGGTGGGGAGCTGTTTTTT	CASSLGLAGGGELFF	TRBD2	TRBJ2-2	-	TRBV11-2
TGTGCCAGCAGTGACTCACCCCACGGGGGCACAGATACGCAGTATTTT	CASSDSPHGGTDTQYF	-	TRBJ2-3	many	TRBV6-4
TGCGCCAGCAGCCGTCTAGCGGGAAGCACAGATACGCAGTATTTT	CASSRLAGSTDTQYF	TRBD2	TRBJ2-3	-	TRBV4-3
TGTGCCAGCAGTGAAAGGGGTTATACTGGGGCCAACGTCCTGACTTTC	CASSERGYTGANVLTF	-	TRBJ2-6	many	TRBV6-1
TGCAGCGTCGCCCGGCGGAGCGGGGGGGAGGGTGAGCAGTTCTTC	CSVARRSGGEGEQFF	TRBD2	TRBJ2-1	-	TRBV29-1
TGCGCCAGCACACCGGGACAGACCTACAATGAGCAGTTCTTC	CASTPGQTYNEQFF	TRBD1	TRBJ2-1	-	TRBV5-1
TGTGCCAGTAGTATAATATTCCCGGGGGGTGAGCAGTTCTTC	CASSIIFPGGEQFF	TRBD2	TRBJ2-1	-	TRBV19
TGTGCCAGCAGCTTGGGGGGCGGCACAGATACGCAGTATTTT	CASSLGGGTDTQYF	-	TRBJ2-3	-	TRBV5-6
TGTGCCAGCAGCTTCCGACTGATAGGCTGGGACAGGGAGAATGGCTACACCTTC	CASSFRLIGWDRENGYTF	TRBD1	TRBJ1-2	-	TRBV7-8
TGTGCCAGCAGTGGACAGGGAGAAGAGACCCAGTACTTC	CASSGQGEETQYF	TRBD1	TRBJ2-5	-	TRBV2
TGTGCCAGCAGCTTACCATCCGGGGCCCAGTACTTC	CASSLPSGAQYF	-	TRBJ2-5	-	TRBV7-9
TGTGCCAGCAGTGAAGGGGACAGGGACACCGGGGAGCTGTTTTTT	CASSEGDRDTGELFF	TRBD1	TRBJ2-2	many	TRBV6-1
TGTGCCAGCAGCTTAGTTGACAAGTACGAGCAGTACTTC	CASSLVDKYEQYF	-	TRBJ2-7	-	TRBV7-8
TGTGCCACCAGCAGCCCCGGGACAGGCAACACTGAAGCTTTCTTT	CATSSPGTGNTEAFF	TRBD1	TRBJ1-1	-	TRBV15
TGTGCCAGTAGTATAGGCCCGACAGGGTTTAACTATGGCTACACCTTC	CASSIGPTGFNYGYTF	TRBD1	TRBJ1-2	-	TRBV19
TGCGCCAGCAGCCAAGAGACAGGAATGAACACTGAAGCTTTCTTT	CASSQETGMNTEAFF	-	TRBJ1-1	-	TRBV4-3
TGTGCCAGCAGTTACTCTAATTGGGCCGGCTATGGCTACACCTTC	CASSYSNWAGYGYTF	-	TRBJ1-2	-	TRBV6-5
TGTGCCAGCAGCTGGGCCGGACAGGAAAACGCTGAAGCTTTCTTT	CASSWAGQENAEAFF	TRBD1	TRBJ1-1	-	TRBV7-8
TGTGCCAGCAGCTGGGGGACAGTCCTAGCCAAAAACATTCAGTACTTC	CASSWGTVLAKNIQYF	TRBD1	TRBJ2-4	once	TRBV11-2
TGTGCCAGCAGCCGTAGTCAACAGGGGGCGCTGGGCACTGAAGCTTTCTTT	CASSRSQQGALGTEAFF	TRBD1	TRBJ1-1	once	TRBV7-2
TGTGCCAGCAGCTTGTCGCGGGGCTCCTACAATGAGCAGTTCTTC	CASSLSRGSYNEQFF	-	TRBJ2-1	-	TRBV7-9
TGTGCCAGCAGCCACCGACAGGGGGAGGTAGAGACCCAGTACTTC	CASSHRQGEVETQYF	TRBD1	TRBJ2-5	-	TRBV11-3
TGTGCCAGCAGTGAATGGGATGGACAGGGTGAATCACCCCTCCACTTT	CASSEWDGQGESPLHF	TRBD1	TRBJ1-6	many	TRBV6-1
TGTGCCTGGAGTGTTCTAGACAGGGGGTCTTCACCCCTCCACTTT	CAWSVLDRGSSPLHF	TRBD1	TRBJ1-6	-	TRBV30
TGTGCCAGCAGTTTGGGGACTACCACCTACGAGCAGTACTTC	CASSLGTTTYEQYF	TRBD2	TRBJ2-7	once	TRBV28
TGTGCCAGCAGCTTAGCGCAGGCCATGTTAGATACGCAGTATTTT	CASSLAQAMLDTQYF	-	TRBJ2-3	-	TRBV7-9
TGTGCCAGCAGTGAAGACGGGGGGGGGCCTGACGAGCAGTACTTC	CASSEDGGGPDEQYF	TRBD2	TRBJ2-7	-	TRBV6-1
TGTGCCAGCAGTTTAGTGGGGGCGCTTTTGGCGGAGACCCAGTACTTC	CASSLVGALLAETQYF	-	TRBJ2-5	-	TRBV28
TGCAGCGTAGTAGTTAGCGTAGATACGCAGTATTTT	CSVVVSVDTQYF	-	TRBJ2-3	-	TRBV29-1
TGTGCCAGTTCCCTCTTCGGGACAGGGAGTAATGAGCAGTTCTTC	CASSLFGTGSNEQFF	TRBD1	TRBJ2-1	-	TRBV28
TGCGCCAGCAGCCAAAAAGGGCCCAGGGGGCTAGCGGGGGGAGAGCAGTACTTC	CASSQKGPRGLAGGEQYF	TRBD2	TRBJ2-7	-	TRBV4-3
TGTGCCAGCAGCGTAGAGGAAGGGGCGAACACTGAAGCTTTCTTT	CASSVEEGANTEAFF	-	TRBJ1-1	-	TRBV9
TGTGCCAGCAGGGGGACAAGGGGGACCTCGGGTGGAAACACCATATATTTT	CASRGTRGTSGGNTIYF	-	TRBJ1-3	-	TRBV27
TGTGCCAGCGCGCACCCCACAACTAATGAAAAACTGTTTTTT	CASAHPTTNEKLFF	-	TRBJ1-4	-	TRBV27
TGTGCCAGCAGCGCATCTCAGGGGAGCTCCTATAATTCACCCCTCCACTTT	CASSASQGSSYNSPLHF	-	TRBJ1-6	-	TRBV5-6
TGTGCCAGCAGTTACGGAGGGGGCAACTATGGCTACACCTTC	CASSYGGGNYGYTF	TRBD1	TRBJ1-2	-	TRBV6-5
TGTGCCAGCAGCTTAGCGATAGGGGCGAACACCGGGGAGCTGTTTTTT	CASSLAIGANTGELFF	-	TRBJ2-2	-	TRBV7-9
TGTGCCAGCAGTCCCAGGACAGGAGGCTATGGCTACACCTTC	CASSPRTGGYGYTF	TRBD1	TRBJ1-2	once	TRBV6-6